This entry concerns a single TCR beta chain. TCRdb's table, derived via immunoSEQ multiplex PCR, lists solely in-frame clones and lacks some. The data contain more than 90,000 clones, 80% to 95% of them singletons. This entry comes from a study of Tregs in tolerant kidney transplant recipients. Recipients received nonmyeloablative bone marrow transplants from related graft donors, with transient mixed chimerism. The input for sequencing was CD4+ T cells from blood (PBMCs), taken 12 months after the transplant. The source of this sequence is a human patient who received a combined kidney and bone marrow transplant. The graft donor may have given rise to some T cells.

The CDR3 nucleotides are TGTGCCAGCAGCCCACCGGGGGGAAACACCATATATTTT. Amino acids: CASSPPGGNTIYF. The rearrangement links TRBV9 to TRBJ1-3; D ambiguous. The CDR3 extends over 13 amino acids. The germline V gene encodes CDR1 SGDLS and CDR2 YYNGEE. V lost 4 bases and J 4 bases, leaving 9 bases between the germline ends. The entire variable domain, with the rest obtained from reference TRBV9 and TRBJ1-3, is as follows: DSGVTQTPKHLITATGQRVTLRCSPRSGDLSVYWYQQSLDQGLQFLIQYYNGEERAKGNILERFSAQQFPDLHSELNLSSLELGDSALYFCASSPPGGNTIYFGEGSWLTVV.